Only a few counts were recorded for the clone carrying this T cell receptor beta chain. Each CDR3 protein gets one entry after TCRdb re-called the RACE reads with MiXCR. The sample shows roughly 100,000 distinct CDR3 sequences, around 12% of them seen only once. The data were obtained in a study of human T cells and chemical hapten exposure. Trimming left V 3 bases short and J 5 bases short, with 13 bases between. Germline V gene lookup returns CDR1 SQVTM and CDR2 ANQGSEA. The CDR3 consists of 13 residues. The time point is: pre-sensitization, week 0. Regarding treatment: therapeutic diphenylcyclopropenone sensitization with weekly scalp DPC. Blood sampling occurred before each patch-test application.

The J gene is TRBJ1-1, the V gene TRBV29-1; the D gene is possibly TRBD1 (5 bases). Source: whole blood, taken in connection with sensitization to the hapten diphenylcyclopropenone (DPC). This clonotype originated in a woman in her forties or fifties with alopecia areata. Some clones in this sample may be carry-over from other donors' samples. CDR3 sequence reads: CSVEGGRRTEAFF. CDR3 DNA: TGCAGCGTTGAGGGGGGTCGGCGTACTGAAGCTTTCTTT.